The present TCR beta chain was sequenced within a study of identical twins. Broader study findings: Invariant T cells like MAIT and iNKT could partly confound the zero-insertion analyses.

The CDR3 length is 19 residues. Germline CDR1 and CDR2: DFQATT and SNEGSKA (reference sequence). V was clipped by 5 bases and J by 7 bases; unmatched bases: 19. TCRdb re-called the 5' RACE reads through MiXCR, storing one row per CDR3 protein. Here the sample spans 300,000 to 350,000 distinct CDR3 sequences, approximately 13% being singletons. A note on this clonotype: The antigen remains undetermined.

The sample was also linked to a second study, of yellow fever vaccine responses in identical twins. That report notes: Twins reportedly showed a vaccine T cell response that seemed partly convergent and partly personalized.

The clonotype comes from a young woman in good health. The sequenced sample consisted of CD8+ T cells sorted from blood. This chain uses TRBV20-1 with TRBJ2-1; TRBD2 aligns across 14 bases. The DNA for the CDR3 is TGCAGTGCTGGGAACAGGGGGAGAGGACTAGCGGGAGGCCGGAATGAGCAGTTCTTC. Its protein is CSAGNRGRGLAGGRNEQFF.